This T cell receptor beta chain was captured in a study of cytomegalovirus exposure and HLA in healthy donors. The PCR was carried out with 60 Vbeta primers and 13 Jbeta primers. Assay: immunoSEQ multiplex PCR; the TCRdb copy retains only in-frame clones and omits some. The table includes more than 85,000 clones, around 75% detected once. The ends were cut back, 1 base at V and 2 bases at J, with 13 bases in the middle. The CDR3 is 15 amino acids. Germline V CDR1 and CDR2: SGHRS, YFSETQ. The source is a man aged 25-45 years in good health and CMV-seropositive. The chain uses TRBV5-1 and TRBJ2-7; D remains unclear. The material sequenced was PBMCs. The CDR3 nucleotides read TGCGCCAGCAGCTTGAACGGTCCTCCTACCTACGAGCAGTACTTC. It is translated as CASSLNGPPTYEQYF.